The text below deals with one T cell receptor (beta chain). Its matching antigen is unknown. A single base separates this from a much larger clone, so it may be a read error. TCRdb re-analysed the reads in MiXCR, keeping a single row per CDR3 protein. The table shows fewer than 400,000 distinct CDR3 sequences, with 15% to 20% occurring only once. These data originate in a study of T cell repertoires in cytomegalovirus infection. About the study: Carrying CMV and the relevant HLA type showed in public TCR beta signatures. Study-level findings and limits: Ex vivo responses were dominated by HLA-C-restricted CMV-specific TCR beta clonotypes. Based on cumulative public TCR beta family frequency, carriers of CMV plus the relevant HLA were identified.

This CDR3 spans 11 amino acids. V was clipped by 8 bases and J by 3 bases, with 8 bases between them. Germline V CDR1 and CDR2: MNHEY, SVGAGI. The receptor comes from a human donor in good health (CMV status not recorded). Some clones in this sample may be carry-over from other donors' samples. The chain employs TRBV6-5 and TRBJ2-7; the D is unclear. The specimen was PBMCs. The CDR3 is CASGRLYEQYF. The CDR3, as DNA: TGTGCCAGCGGTCGACTCTACGAGCAGTACTTC.